In its sample, the clone carrying this TCR beta chain was seen many times. The record originates from a study of tumor and adjacent non-tumor tissue in lung cancer. Study-level information: Patients comprised about a dozen adenocarcinoma, a couple of squamous cell carcinoma and 1 small cell lung cancer.

No cell sorting was done before RNA was extracted from the tissue. CDR3 size: 16 residues. The germline CDR1 and CDR2 sequences are LGHNA and YNFKEQ. The ends lost 0 bases at V and 2 bases at J; junction bases unmatched: 6. Three rounds of nested PCR, following a modified ARM-PCR protocol, produced the TCRbeta library. TCRdb re-called the multiplex PCR reads through MiXCR, storing one row per CDR3 protein. The data hold over 110,000 distinct CDR3 sequences, with around 60% observed a single time. This chain links TRBV4-2 with TRBJ2-7; TRBD2 agrees at 8 bases. The sample consisted of lung tumor tissue. The receptor was isolated from a man between 60 and 75 years old with small cell lung cancer. CDR3 coding DNA: TGTGCCAGCAGCCAAGATGGAACTAGCGGAACCTACGAGCAGTACTTC. This encodes CASSQDGTSGTYEQYF.